This T cell receptor (beta chain) was recorded in a study of OX40 agonist ivuxolimab in advanced cancers. Overall study: Each dose-escalation patient presented with hepatocellular carcinoma, melanoma, renal cell or head and neck cancer. Prior anti-PD-1, anti-PD-L1 or anti-CTLA-4 therapy did not bar entry, and roughly 40% had some.

Notes on the study in general: Researchers did not determine the expanded peripheral T cells' antigen specificity. Among the lowest peripheral clonal expansion occurred in 0.1-3.0 mg/kg partial responders.

Notes on this clone: The antigen is undetermined.

The repertoire was sequenced with immunoSEQ multiplex PCR; TCRdb's copy has only in-frame clones and lacks some. In the table there are approximately 72,000 clones, around 88% of which are singletons. Source: CD4+ or CD8+ T cells sorted from blood, taken in a trial of the OX40 agonist ivuxolimab. The origin of this receptor is an adult with an advanced solid tumor such as melanoma, head and neck, liver or kidney cancer.

This chain's CDR3 is CASFRDRVGYGYTF. In DNA, the CDR3 is TGTGCCAGCTTTCGAGACAGGGTAGGCTATGGCTACACCTTC. The chain employs TRBV5-5 and TRBJ1-2; TRBD1 agrees at 7 bases. V trimming: 7 bases; J trimming: 4 bases; junction bases outside the gene matches: 10. The CDR3 consists of 14 residues. The V gene's germline CDR1 is SGHKS and CDR2 YYEKEE (reference sequence). Looking up the rest from reference TRBV5-5 and TRBJ1-2 gives the full variable domain: DAGVTQSPTHLIKTRGQQVTLRCSPISGHKSVSWYQQVLGQGPQFIFQYYEKEERGRGNFPDRFSARQFPNYSSELNVNALLLGDSALYLCASFRDRVGYGYTFGSGTRLTVV.